Below are 8 T cell receptor beta chains sequenced from a single sample in a study of cytomegalovirus exposure and HLA in healthy donors (dated 2017 in TCRdb). The library came from the immunoSEQ multiplex PCR assay. The multiplex PCR relied on a mix of 60 forward primers for TCR Vbeta segments and 13 reverse primers for TCR Jbeta segments. Held by TCRdb, this immuneACCESS table contains in-frame sequences only and omits some clones. Under half of the omission traces to an unresolved V gene where checked; the cause of the rest is unknown. The sample profile shows approximately 70,000 clones; around 72% of them were found once. About 12% of the sample is in the top ten clones. The material sequenced was PBMCs. The receptors derive from a woman between 35 and 50 years old in good health and CMV-seropositive.

The J gene is TRBJ2-7, the V gene TRBV18; 7 bases agree with TRBD1. CDR3 size: 16 residues. Losses at the gene ends were 3 bases for V and 2 bases for J; bases not matched to a gene: 10. Germline lookup yields CDR1 KGHSH and CDR2 LQKENI. The CDR3 region is CASSPLDRDGAYEQYF. The CDR3 DNA reads as TGTGCCAGCTCACCTCTCGACAGGGATGGAGCCTACGAGCAGTACTTC.

The V and J genes are TRBV7-2 and TRBJ2-7, with TRBD2 matching 7 bases. CDR1 and CDR2 (germline): SGHTA, FQGNSA. CDR3 length: 15 amino acids. The J segment lost 3 bases and the V segment lost 2 bases, leaving 7 bases of the junction unmatched. The CDR3 nucleotides read TGTGCCAGCAGCTTATTCTATGGGGGGGGCTACGAGCAGTACTTC. It translates to CASSLFYGGGYEQYF.

The chain employs TRBV19 and TRBJ2-3; TRBD1 matches 12 bases. The CDR3 has 16 amino acids. The germline V gene has CDR1 LNHDA and CDR2 SQIVND (reference sequence). V shed 3 bases and J 4 bases; nucleotides not matched to a gene: 5. CDR3: CASSISGQGAPDTQYF. CDR3 bases: TGTGCCAGTAGTATTTCGGGACAGGGGGCGCCAGATACGCAGTATTTT. The entire variable domain, with the rest obtained from reference TRBV19 and TRBJ2-3, is as follows: DGGITQSPKYLFRKEGQNVTLSCEQNLNHDAMYWYRQDPGQGLRLIYYSQIVNDFQKGDIAEGYSVSREKKESFPLTVTSAQKNPTAFYLCASSISGQGAPDTQYFGPGTRLTVL.

The chain joins TRBV7-3 to TRBJ1-4; D is perhaps TRBD1 (5 bases). The CDR3 loop spans 13 amino acids. Trimming took off 4 bases at V and 4 bases at J, with 7 bases between the two ends. The germline V gene encodes CDR1 SGHTA and CDR2 FQGTGA. The CDR3 is CASSSTVNEKLFF. For the CDR3, the DNA is TGTGCCAGCAGCTCGACAGTTAATGAAAAACTGTTTTTT. Full variable domain (remainder filled in from reference TRBV7-3 and TRBJ1-4): GAGVSQTPSNKVTEKGKYVELRCDPISGHTALYWYRQSLGQGPEFLIYFQGTGAADDSGLPNDRFFAVRPEGSVSTLKIQRTERGDSAVYLCASSSTVNEKLFFGSGTQLSVL.

CDR3 sequence reads: CAWSARGVGNEQFF. For the CDR3, the DNA is TGTGCCTGGAGTGCTCGGGGGGTAGGCAATGAGCAGTTCTTC. The rearrangement links TRBV30 to TRBJ2-1; 7 nucleotides agree with TRBD2. Germline loops: CDR1 GTSNPN, CDR2 SVGIG (reference sequence). The ends lost 1 base at V and 6 bases at J; junction bases unmatched: 6. The CDR3 spans 14 residues.

CDR3 nucleotide sequence: TGTGCCAGCAGCTCCCATAGCGGCGTTAATGAGCAGTTCTTC. Residues: CASSSHSGVNEQFF. The rearrangement links TRBV7-3 to TRBJ2-1; TRBD2 is a possible D gene (6 bases). In germline, CDR1 is SGHTA, CDR2 FQGTGA. Trimming stripped 4 bases from V and 7 bases from J, with 14 bases between. This CDR3 has 14 amino acids. Full variable domain (rest looked up from reference TRBV7-3 and TRBJ2-1): GAGVSQTPSNKVTEKGKYVELRCDPISGHTALYWYRQSLGQGPEFLIYFQGTGAADDSGLPNDRFFAVRPEGSVSTLKIQRTERGDSAVYLCASSSHSGVNEQFFGPGTRLTVL.

CDR3 in DNA: TGTGCCAGCAGCCAGACCTACGAGCAGTACTTC. This gives the protein CASSQTYEQYF. The chain combines TRBV13 with TRBJ2-7; D not certain. The CDR3 runs 11 residues. Germline V gives CDR1 PRHDT, CDR2 FYEKMQ (reference sequence). V dropped 5 bases and J dropped 2 bases, with 4 bases sitting between them.

The chain uses TRBV5-3 and TRBJ1-5; no clear D gene. TRBV5-3 is noted as an ORF with a role that remains uncertain. The CDR3 sequence is 14 residues long. V lost 0 bases, J lost 3 bases, and 7 bases lay in between. The CDR3 here is CARSLETYNQPQHF. CDR3 nucleotide sequence: TGTGCCAGAAGCTTGGAAACCTACAATCAGCCCCAGCATTTT.